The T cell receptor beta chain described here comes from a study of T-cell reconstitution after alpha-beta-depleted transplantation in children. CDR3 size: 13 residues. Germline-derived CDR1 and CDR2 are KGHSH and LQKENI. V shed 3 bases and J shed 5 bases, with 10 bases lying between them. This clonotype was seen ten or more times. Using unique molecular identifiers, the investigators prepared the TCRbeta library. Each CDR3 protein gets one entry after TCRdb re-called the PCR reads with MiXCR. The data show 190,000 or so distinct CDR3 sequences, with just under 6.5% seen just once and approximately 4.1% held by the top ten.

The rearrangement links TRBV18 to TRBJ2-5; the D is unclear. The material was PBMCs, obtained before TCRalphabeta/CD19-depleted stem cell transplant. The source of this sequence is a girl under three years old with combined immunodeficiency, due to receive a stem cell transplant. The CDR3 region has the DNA TGTGCCAGCTCACCTAGGTTGGAGGAGACCCAGTACTTC. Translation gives CASSPRLEETQYF.